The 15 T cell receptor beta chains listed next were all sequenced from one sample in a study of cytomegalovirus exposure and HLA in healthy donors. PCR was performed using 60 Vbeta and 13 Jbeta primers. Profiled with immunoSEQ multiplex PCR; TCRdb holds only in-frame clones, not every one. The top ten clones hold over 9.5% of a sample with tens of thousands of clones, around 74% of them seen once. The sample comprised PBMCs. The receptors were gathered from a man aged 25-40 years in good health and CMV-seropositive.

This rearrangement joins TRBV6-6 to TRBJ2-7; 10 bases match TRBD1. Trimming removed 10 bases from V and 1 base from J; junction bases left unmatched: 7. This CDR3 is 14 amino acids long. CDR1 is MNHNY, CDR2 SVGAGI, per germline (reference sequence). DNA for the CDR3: TGTGCCATCGGCGGGACAGGGGTATCCTACGAGCAGTACTTC. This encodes CAIGGTGVSYEQYF.

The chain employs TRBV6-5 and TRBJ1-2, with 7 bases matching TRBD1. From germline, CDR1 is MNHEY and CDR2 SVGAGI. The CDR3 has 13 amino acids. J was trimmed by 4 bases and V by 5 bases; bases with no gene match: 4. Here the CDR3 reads CASSQYRGYGYTF. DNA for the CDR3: TGTGCCAGCAGTCAGTACAGGGGCTATGGCTACACCTTC.

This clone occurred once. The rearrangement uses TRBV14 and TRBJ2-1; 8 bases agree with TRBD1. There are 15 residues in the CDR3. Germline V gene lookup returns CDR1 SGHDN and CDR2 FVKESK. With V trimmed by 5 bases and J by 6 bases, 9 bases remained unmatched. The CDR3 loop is CASSTTGGGFNEQFF. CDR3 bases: TGTGCCAGCAGCACAACAGGGGGTGGGTTCAATGAGCAGTTCTTC.

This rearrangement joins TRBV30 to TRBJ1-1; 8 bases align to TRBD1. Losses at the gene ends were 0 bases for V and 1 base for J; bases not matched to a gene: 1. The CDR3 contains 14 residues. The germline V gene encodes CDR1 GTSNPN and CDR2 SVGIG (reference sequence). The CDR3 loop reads CAWSVGTGNTEAFF. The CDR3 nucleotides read TGTGCCTGGAGTGTTGGGACAGGGAACACTGAAGCTTTCTTT.

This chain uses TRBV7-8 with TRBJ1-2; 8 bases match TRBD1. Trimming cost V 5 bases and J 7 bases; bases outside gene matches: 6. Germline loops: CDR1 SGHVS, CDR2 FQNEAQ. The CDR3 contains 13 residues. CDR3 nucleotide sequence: TGTGCCAGCAGCCTTCAGGGGGCACTTGGCTACACCTTC. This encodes CASSLQGALGYTF.

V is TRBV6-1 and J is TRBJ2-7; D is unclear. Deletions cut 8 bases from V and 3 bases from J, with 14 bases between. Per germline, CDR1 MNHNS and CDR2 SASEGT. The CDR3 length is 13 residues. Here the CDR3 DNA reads TGTGCCAGCGGCCCTCGGGTGGGCTACGAGCAGTACTTC. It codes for CASGPRVGYEQYF.

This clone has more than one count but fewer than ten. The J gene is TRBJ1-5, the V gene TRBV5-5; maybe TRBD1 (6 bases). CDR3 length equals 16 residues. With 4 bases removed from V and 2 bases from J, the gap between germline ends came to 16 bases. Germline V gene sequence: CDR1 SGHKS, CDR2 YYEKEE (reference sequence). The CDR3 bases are TGTGCCAGCAGCCCGGGACAACCGGAGGGCAATCAGCCCCAGCATTTT. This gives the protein CASSPGQPEGNQPQHF.

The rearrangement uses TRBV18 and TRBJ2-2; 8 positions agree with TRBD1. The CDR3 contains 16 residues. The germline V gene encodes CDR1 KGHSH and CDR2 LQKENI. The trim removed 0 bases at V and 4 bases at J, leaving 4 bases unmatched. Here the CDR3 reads CASSPPATGGTGELFF. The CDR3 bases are TGTGCCAGCTCACCACCTGCCACAGGGGGCACCGGGGAGCTGTTTTTT.

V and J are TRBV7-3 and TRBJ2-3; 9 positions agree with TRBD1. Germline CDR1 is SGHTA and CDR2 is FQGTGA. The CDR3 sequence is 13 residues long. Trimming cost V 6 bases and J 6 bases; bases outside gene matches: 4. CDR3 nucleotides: TGTGCCAGCAGGGACAGGGGTAGTGATACGCAGTATTTT. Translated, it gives CASRDRGSDTQYF.

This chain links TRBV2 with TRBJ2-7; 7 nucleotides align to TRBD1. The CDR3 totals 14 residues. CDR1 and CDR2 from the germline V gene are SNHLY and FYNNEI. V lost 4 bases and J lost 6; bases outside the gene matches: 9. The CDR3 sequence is CASSGVTGLGEQYF. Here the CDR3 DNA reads TGTGCCAGCAGTGGGGTGACAGGGCTAGGCGAGCAGTACTTC.

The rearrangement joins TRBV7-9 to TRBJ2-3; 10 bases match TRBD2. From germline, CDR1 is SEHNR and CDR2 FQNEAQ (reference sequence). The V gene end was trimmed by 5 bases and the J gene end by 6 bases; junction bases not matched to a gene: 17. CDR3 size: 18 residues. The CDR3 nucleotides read TGTGCCAGCAGCCCGATGCGGGTGGCTAGCGGGGGTTTGGATACGCAGTATTTT. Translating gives CASSPMRVASGGLDTQYF.

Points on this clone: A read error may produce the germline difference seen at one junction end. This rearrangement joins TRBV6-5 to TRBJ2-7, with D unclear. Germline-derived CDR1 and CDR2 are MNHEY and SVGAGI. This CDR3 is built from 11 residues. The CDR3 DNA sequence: TGTGCCATCCTCGACTCCCACGAGCAGTACTTC. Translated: CAILDSHEQYF.

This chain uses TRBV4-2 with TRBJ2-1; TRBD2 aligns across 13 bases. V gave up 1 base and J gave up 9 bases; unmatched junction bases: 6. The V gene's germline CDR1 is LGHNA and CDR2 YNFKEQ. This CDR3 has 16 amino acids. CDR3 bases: TGTGCCAGCAGCCAAGTTACTAGCGGGGGGGCCGGTGAGCAGTTCTTC. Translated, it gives CASSQVTSGGAGEQFF.

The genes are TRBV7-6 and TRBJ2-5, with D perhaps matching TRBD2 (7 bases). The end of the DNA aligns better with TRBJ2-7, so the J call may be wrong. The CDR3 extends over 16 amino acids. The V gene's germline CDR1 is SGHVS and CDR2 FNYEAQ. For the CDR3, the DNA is TGTGCCAGCAGCTTAGATCGGGGGGCTCCGTCTGGCGAGCAGTACTTC. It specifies CASSLDRGAPSGEQYF.

In nucleotides, the CDR3 is TGTGCCAGCAGCTCTCGGTTCGGCTACACCTTC. Its translation: CASSSRFGYTF. The chain uses TRBV9 and TRBJ1-2; the D is unclear. The V end lost 4 bases, the J end lost 8 bases, and 9 bases lay between the germline ends. Germline V lookup: CDR1 SGDLS, CDR2 YYNGEE. This CDR3 has 11 residues.